Detailed here is one TCR beta chain. As yet, its antigen is unknown. All trial patients relapsed after autologous stem cell transplantation. Germline values: CDR1 SGHRS, CDR2 YFSETQ. The junction had 7 bases not matched to a gene; V was cut back by 3 bases and J by 2 bases. There are 17 residues in the CDR3. This record belongs to a study of PD-1 blockade in classical Hodgkin lymphoma. Overall study findings and caveats: Baseline TCR diversity was reportedly lower in newly diagnosed patients than healthy donors. Complete responders matched newly diagnosed patients in baseline diversity. While CD8+ TCR diversity did not rise significantly by C4D1, CD4+ TCR diversity did.

Assay used: immunoSEQ multiplex PCR; TCRdb lists only in-frame clones, some missing. This sample has roughly 55,000 clones, with roughly 80% found just once. This clonotype originated in a human donor with classical Hodgkin lymphoma. The sample here was peripheral blood mononuclear cells (PBMCs), taken at baseline. The gene calls are TRBV5-1 and TRBJ2-3; 12 bases are a match to TRBD2. CDR3 in amino acids: CASSYGTSGRFTDTQYF. In nucleotides, the CDR3 is TGCGCCAGCAGCTATGGAACTAGCGGGAGGTTCACAGATACGCAGTATTTT.